A selection of T cell receptor beta chains follows, all from one sample in a study of T cell repertoires in cytomegalovirus infection. Their antigen targets remain unknown. TCRdb called the reads again in MiXCR, with one record for every CDR3 protein. The sample has about 920,000 distinct CDR3 sequences; around 32% are singletons. Sample: cultured CD8+ T cells from PBMCs, taken from culture after CMV antigen stimulation. The receptors stem from a human donor in good health (CMV status not recorded). Some clones in this sample may be carry-over from other donors' samples. The CDR3 runs from the conserved cysteine through the conserved F or W. The order of the fields is V gene, J gene, CDR3 protein.

>TRBV6-2/TRBV6-3|TRBJ2-3
CASSYSRLAGDSTDTQYF
>TRBV12-3/TRBV12-4|TRBJ1-5
CASSSGGGLNQPQHF
>TRBV7-6|TRBJ2-1
CASSLSWGQGYGGEQFF
>TRBV28|TRBJ1-2
CASSTRTGQVYGYTF
>TRBV20-1|TRBJ1-2
CSASDPGLYGYTF
>TRBV29-1|TRBJ2-2
CSVEWQPTGELFF
>TRBV4-2|TRBJ1-2
CASSPFSSGEGYSGGYTF
>TRBV9|TRBJ1-1
CASSVGGQLTEAFF
>TRBV12-3/TRBV12-4|TRBJ1-5
CATSLGTGYSNQPQHF
>TRBV14|TRBJ2-1
CASSQVDPGLYNEQFF
>TRBV12-3/TRBV12-4|TRBJ2-3
CASSSPYWGVGTDTQYF
>TRBV12-5|TRBJ2-6
CASGLARGAGANVLTF
>TRBV2|TRBJ1-3
CATNSIPDRLTGNTIYF
>TRBV10-3|TRBJ1-1
CAISGQGGTEAFF
>TRBV5-1|TRBJ2-3
CASSLLGRSSTDTQYF
>TRBV7-4|TRBJ2-7
CASSFLMRGPTSYEQYF
>TRBV7-9|TRBJ2-1
CASSLGQSAHEQFF
>TRBV24-1|TRBJ2-1
CATSDGDRADEQFF
>TRBV27|TRBJ2-4
CVTGQGGESKNIQYF
>TRBV7-8|TRBJ1-3
CASSLSSSGNTIYF
>TRBV11-2|TRBJ1-1
CASRGTGRNTEAFF
>TRBV5-5|TRBJ1-2
CASSPGTGRGHTF
>TRBV6-5|TRBJ1-1
CASSYYGFGNTEAFF
>TRBV6-2/TRBV6-3|TRBJ1-2
CASSYSGIRNGYTF
>TRBV7-2|TRBJ2-5
CASSLVASTGPQETQYF
>TRBV27|TRBJ2-7
CASSNWGIYKQYF
>TRBV4-1|TRBJ2-7
CASSRGGGGIYEQYF
>TRBV27|TRBJ1-5
CASSFRGRSQPQHF
>TRBV7-2|TRBJ2-3
CASSFGGWGDTQYF
>TRBV27|TRBJ1-5
CASSPMGGSQPQHF
>TRBV4-1|TRBJ2-1
CASSQDRAGRDEQFF
>TRBV29-1|TRBJ2-1
CSVEPGQGAYNEQFF
>TRBV6-2/TRBV6-3|TRBJ2-5
CASSYDSLGETQYF
>TRBV11-2|TRBJ2-5
CASSSGAPWETQYF
>TRBV19|TRBJ1-2
CASSIDSQGYGYTF
>TRBV7-2|TRBJ2-7
CASSPPDPGLVFYEQYF